This T cell receptor beta chain was identified in a study of T cells in Graves' hyperthyroidism and ophthalmopathy. Study-level results: Ophthalmopathy was separated from stable hyperthyroidism by a 13 V-J model.

Germline loops: CDR1 DFQATT, CDR2 SNEGSKA (reference sequence). CDR3 length: 19 amino acids. V lost 2 bases to trimming and J lost 0 bases; unmatched junction nucleotides: 16. As for this clonotype: What it recognizes is unknown.

Hyperthyroidism had been newly diagnosed in patients aged 18 to 65, and its duration was under 2 months. Amplified TCR beta CDR3 regions came from RNA transcripts. HTBI primers were used for first-round RT-PCR of the TCR CDR3. TCRdb independently ran MiXCR on the multiplex PCR reads; one entry per CDR3 protein. The table records under 800,000 distinct CDR3 sequences, less than 15% of them present only once. This chain links TRBV20-1 with TRBJ2-1, with 7 bases aligning to TRBD1. The sequenced sample consisted of blood. This receptor was obtained from a woman under 30 with Graves' hyperthyroidism. CDR3 sequence (DNA): TGCAGTGCTAGAAAGGGGGCAAAGGTATCCAGCGCCTCCTACAATGAGCAGTTCTTC. Its translation is CSARKGAKVSSASYNEQFF.